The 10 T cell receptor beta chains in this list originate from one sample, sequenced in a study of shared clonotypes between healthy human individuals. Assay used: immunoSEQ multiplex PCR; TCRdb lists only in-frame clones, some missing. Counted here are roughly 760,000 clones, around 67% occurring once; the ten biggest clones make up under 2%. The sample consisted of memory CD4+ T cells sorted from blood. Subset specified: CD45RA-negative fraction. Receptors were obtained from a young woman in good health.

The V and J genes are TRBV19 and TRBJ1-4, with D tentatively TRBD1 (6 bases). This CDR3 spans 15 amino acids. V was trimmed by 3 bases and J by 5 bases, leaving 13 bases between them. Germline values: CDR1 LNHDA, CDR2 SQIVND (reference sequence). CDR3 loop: CASSITGIMNEKLFF. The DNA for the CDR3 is TGTGCCAGTAGTATTACAGGGATAATGAATGAAAAACTGTTTTTT.

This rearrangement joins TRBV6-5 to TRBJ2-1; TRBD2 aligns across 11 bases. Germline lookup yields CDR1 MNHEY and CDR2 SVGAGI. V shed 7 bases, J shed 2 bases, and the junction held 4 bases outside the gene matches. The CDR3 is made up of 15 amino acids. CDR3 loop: CASTLAGGTYNEQFF. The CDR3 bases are TGTGCCAGCACCCTAGCGGGAGGAACCTACAATGAGCAGTTCTTC.

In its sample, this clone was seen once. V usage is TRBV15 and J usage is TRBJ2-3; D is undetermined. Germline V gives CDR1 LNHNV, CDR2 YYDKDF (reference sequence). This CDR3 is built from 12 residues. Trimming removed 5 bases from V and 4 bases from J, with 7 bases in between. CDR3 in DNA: TGTGCCACCAGCCGCCCTGCAGATACGCAGTATTTT. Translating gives CATSRPADTQYF.

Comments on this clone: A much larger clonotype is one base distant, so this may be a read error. The DNA for the CDR3 is TGTGCCAGCGGAGCCCTCTACGAGCAGTACTTC. It yields the protein CASGALYEQYF. The chain couples TRBV28 to TRBJ2-7, with D unclear. Trimming stripped 8 bases from V and 3 bases from J, with 8 bases between. CDR3 length equals 11 residues. Germline lookup yields CDR1 MDHEN and CDR2 SYDVKM.

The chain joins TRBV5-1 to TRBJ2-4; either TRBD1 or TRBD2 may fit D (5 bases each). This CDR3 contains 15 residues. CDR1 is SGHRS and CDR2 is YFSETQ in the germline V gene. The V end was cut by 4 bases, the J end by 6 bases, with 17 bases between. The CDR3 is CASSPGAGGGNIQYF. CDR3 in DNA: TGCGCCAGCAGCCCTGGGGCAGGTGGAGGAAACATTCAGTACTTC. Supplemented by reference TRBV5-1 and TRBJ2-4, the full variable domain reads KAGVTQTPRYLIKTRGQQVTLSCSPISGHRSVSWYQQTPGQGLQFLFEYFSETQRNKGNFPGRFSGRQFSNSRSEMNVSTLELGDSALYLCASSPGAGGGNIQYFGAGTRLSVL.

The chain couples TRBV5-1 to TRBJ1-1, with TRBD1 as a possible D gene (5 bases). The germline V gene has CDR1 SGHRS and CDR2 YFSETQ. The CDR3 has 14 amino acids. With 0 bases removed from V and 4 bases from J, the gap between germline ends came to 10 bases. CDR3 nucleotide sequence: TGCGCCAGCAGCTTGGCCGGGGGGTCCACTGAAGCTTTCTTT. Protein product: CASSLAGGSTEAFF.

The CDR3 nucleotides are TGTGCCAGCAGCTTATGGCGGGGGTCCTATGGCTACACCTTC. This translates into CASSLWRGSYGYTF. The chain carries TRBV11-2 and TRBJ1-2, with D tentatively TRBD1 (5 bases). CDR1 and CDR2 from the germline V gene are SGHAT and FQNNGV. V shed 2 bases and J shed 4 bases, with 11 bases lying between them. This CDR3 has 14 residues.

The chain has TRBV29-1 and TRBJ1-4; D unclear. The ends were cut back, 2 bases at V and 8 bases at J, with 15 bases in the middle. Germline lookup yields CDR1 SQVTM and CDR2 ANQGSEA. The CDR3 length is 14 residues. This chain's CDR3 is CSVELGEDREKLFF. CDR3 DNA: TGCAGCGTTGAATTGGGAGAAGATAGGGAAAAACTGTTTTTT.

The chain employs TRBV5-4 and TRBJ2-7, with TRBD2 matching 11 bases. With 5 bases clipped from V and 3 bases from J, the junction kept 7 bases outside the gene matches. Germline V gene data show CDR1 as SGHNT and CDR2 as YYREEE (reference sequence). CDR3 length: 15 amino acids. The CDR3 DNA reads TGTGCCAGCAGTTTAGGACTAGCGGGTAACTACGAGCAGTACTTC. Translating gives CASSLGLAGNYEQYF.

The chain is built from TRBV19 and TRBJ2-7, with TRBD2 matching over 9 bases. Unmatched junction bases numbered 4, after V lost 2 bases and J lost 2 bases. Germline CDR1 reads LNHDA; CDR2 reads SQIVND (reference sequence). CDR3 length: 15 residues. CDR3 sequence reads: CASSIILAGTYEQYF. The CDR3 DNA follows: TGTGCCAGTAGTATAATTCTAGCGGGAACCTACGAGCAGTACTTC.